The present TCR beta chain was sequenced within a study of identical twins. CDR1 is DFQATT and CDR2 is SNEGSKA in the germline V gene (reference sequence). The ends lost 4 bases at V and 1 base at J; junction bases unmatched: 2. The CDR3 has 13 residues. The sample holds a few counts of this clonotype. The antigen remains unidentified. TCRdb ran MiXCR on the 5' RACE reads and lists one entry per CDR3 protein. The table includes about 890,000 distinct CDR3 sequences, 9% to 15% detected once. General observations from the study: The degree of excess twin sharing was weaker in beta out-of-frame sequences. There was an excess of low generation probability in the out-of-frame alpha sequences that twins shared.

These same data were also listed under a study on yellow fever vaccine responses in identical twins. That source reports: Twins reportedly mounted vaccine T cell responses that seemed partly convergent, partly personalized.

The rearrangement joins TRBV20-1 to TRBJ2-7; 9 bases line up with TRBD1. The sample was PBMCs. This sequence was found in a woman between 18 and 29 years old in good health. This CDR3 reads CSATTGGSYEQYF. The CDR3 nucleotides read TGCAGTGCTACGACAGGGGGGTCCTACGAGCAGTACTTC.